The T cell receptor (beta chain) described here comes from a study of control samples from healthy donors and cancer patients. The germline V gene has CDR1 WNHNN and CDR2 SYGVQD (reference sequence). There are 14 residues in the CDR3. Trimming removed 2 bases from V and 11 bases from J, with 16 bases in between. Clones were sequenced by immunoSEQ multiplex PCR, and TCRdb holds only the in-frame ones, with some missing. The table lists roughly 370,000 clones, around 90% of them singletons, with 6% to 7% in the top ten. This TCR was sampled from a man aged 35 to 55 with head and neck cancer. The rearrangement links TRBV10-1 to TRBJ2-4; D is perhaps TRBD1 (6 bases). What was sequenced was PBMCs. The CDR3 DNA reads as TGCGCCAGCAGTGAGGGGAGAGGGACAACCCTTCAGTACTTC. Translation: CASSEGRGTTLQYF.